This T cell receptor beta chain appears in the sequencing data of a study of technical replicates of blood from several donors (dated by TCRdb to the late 2010s). The CDR3 covers 13 residues, taking in both the cysteine and the phenylalanine. The sequence is cut down to CDR3 DNA, 39 bases in frame from base 1. The CDR1 and CDR2 encoded by the germline V gene (reference sequence) are SEHNR and FQNEAQ. The germline ends are 5 bases apart after V is trimmed by 0 bases and J by 4 bases. The library was prepared using the immunoSEQ multiplex PCR assay. TCRdb took this table from immuneACCESS and kept in-frame rearrangements with V and J called. Such tables lack part of the clones; where checked against another copy, unresolved V genes explain under half of the gap, and the rest is unexplained. A total of about 70,000 clones appear in this sample, about nine tenths of them only once. Clones ranked in the top ten supply 4.7% of the sample.

This clone was seen a handful of times. The antigen this receptor binds is unknown. Per-base quality was not reported, and no clone a single base away is much larger than it. The chain uses TRBV7-9 and TRBJ2-3, with no confidently assigned D gene. The sequence was collected from a human donor in good health. Some clones in this sample may be carry-over from other donors' samples. Sequenced material: PBMCs. The CDR3 here reads CASSLASPDTQYF. The DNA is TGTGCCAGCAGCTTAGCTTCTCCAGATACGCAGTATTTT.